Below are 7 T cell receptor beta chains sequenced from a single sample in a study of T cells expressing NK-cell markers. TCRdb reprocessed the 5' RACE reads and stores each CDR3 protein as one record, lacking DNA. This listing includes 450,000 to 600,000 distinct CDR3 sequences. Sequenced: blood T cells: a sorted CD56 or NKG2C T cell subset, CD4+ or CD8+ T cells, or bulk PBMC T cells (not recorded which). All receptors derive from a man younger than 35 in good health.

V usage is TRBV19 and J usage is TRBJ2-1; TCRdb returns TRBD1, unconfirmable since there is no DNA. Germline lookup yields CDR1 LNHDA and CDR2 SQIVND (reference sequence). The CDR3 spans 16 residues. The CDR3 is CASTPSGQSSHNEQFF.

The chain joins TRBV20-1 to TRBJ2-3; TCRdb designates TRBD2, a call that cannot be tested without DNA. This CDR3 has 15 residues. CDR1 and CDR2 from the germline V gene are DFQATT and SNEGSKA (reference sequence). The CDR3 sequence: CSAHGGGGPTDTQYF.

This chain links TRBV29-1 with TRBJ2-5; no DNA is available, so the TRBD1 call from TCRdb remains unchecked. The germline V gene has CDR1 SQVTM and CDR2 ANQGSEA. The CDR3 sequence is 13 residues long. The CDR3 reads CSVATGMDVTQYF. Variable domain in full (rest from reference TRBV29-1 and TRBJ2-5): SAVISQKPSRDICQRGTSLTIQCQVDSQVTMMFWYRQQPGQSLTLIATANQGSEATYESGFVIDKFPISRPNLTFSTLTVSNMSPEDSSIYLCSVATGMDVTQYFGPGTRLLVL.

The chain recombines TRBV7-9 with TRBJ2-3. This CDR3 region has 14 residues. Germline CDR1 SEHNR, CDR2 FQNEAQ (reference sequence). The CDR3 protein is CASTQLADTDTQYF.

The chain employs TRBV29-1 and TRBJ2-5; TCRdb outputs TRBD1, but without DNA this stays unchecked. Germline loops: CDR1 SQVTM, CDR2 ANQGSEA. The CDR3 sequence is 14 residues long. Here the CDR3 reads CSVEALEGGSAQYF.

The CDR3 loop reads CASSFPGTGDGYEQYF. The chain has TRBV11-2 and TRBJ2-7; there is no DNA to check the TCRdb D call of TRBD1. The germline V gene has CDR1 SGHAT and CDR2 FQNNGV. There are 16 residues in the CDR3.

The rearrangement joins TRBV6-5 to TRBJ1-2; TCRdb gives TRBD1 as the D gene, but with no DNA this cannot be confirmed. Germline CDR1 reads MNHEY; CDR2 reads SVGAGI. This CDR3 is built from 16 residues. The CDR3: CASSYSGQGAGYGYTF.